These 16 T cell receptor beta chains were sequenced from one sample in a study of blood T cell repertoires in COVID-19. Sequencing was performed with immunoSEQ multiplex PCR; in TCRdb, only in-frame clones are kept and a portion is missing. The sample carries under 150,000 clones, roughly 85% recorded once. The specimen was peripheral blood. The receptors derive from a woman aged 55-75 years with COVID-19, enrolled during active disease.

CDR3 in amino acids: CASSLAGGGYTF. The CDR3 DNA reads TGTGCCAGCAGCTTGGCGGGTGGAGGCTACACCTTC. The chain uses TRBV5-4 and TRBJ1-2; D uncertain. Trimming stripped 0 bases from V and 8 bases from J, with 8 bases between. Germline CDR1 is SGHNT and CDR2 is YYREEE (reference sequence). The CDR3 is made up of 12 amino acids.

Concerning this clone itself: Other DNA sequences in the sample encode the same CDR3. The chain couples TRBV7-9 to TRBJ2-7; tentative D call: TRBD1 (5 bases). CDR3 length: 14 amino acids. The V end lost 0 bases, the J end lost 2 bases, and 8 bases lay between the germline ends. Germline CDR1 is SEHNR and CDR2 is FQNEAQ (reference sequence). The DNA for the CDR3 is TGTGCCAGCAGCTTAGCAGGGGCTCCCTACGAGCAGTACTTC. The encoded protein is CASSLAGAPYEQYF.

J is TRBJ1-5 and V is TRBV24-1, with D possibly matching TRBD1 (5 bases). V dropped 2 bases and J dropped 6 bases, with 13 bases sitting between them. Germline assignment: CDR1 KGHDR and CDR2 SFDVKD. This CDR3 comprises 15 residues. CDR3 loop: CATSDSSGSRQPQHF. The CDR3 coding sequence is TGTGCCACCAGTGATTCCTCAGGGTCGCGTCAGCCCCAGCATTTT.

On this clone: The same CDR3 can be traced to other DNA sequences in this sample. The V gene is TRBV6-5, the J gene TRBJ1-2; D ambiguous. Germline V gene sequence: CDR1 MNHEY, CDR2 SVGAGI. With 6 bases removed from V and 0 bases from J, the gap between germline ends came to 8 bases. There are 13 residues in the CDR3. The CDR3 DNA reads TGTGCCAGCAGCCGCACACCTAACTATGGCTACACCTTC. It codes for CASSRTPNYGYTF.

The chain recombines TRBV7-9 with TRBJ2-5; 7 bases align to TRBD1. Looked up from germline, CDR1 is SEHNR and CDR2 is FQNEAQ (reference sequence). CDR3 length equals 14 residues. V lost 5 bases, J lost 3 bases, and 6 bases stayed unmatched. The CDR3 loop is CASSADRWKETQYF. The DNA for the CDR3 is TGTGCCAGCAGCGCGGACAGGTGGAAAGAGACCCAGTACTTC.

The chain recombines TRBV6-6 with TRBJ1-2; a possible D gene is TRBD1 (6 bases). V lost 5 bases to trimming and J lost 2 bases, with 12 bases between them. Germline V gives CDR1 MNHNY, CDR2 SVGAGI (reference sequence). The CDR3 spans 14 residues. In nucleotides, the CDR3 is TGTGCCAGCAGTAAGAACAGGGCGAACTATGGCTACACCTTC. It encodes CASSKNRANYGYTF.

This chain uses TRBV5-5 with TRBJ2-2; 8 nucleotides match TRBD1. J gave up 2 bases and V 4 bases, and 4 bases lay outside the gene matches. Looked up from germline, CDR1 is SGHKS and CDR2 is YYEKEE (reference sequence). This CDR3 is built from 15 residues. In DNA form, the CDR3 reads TGTGCCAGCAGCCTGGACAGGGTCAACACCGGGGAGCTGTTTTTT. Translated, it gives CASSLDRVNTGELFF.

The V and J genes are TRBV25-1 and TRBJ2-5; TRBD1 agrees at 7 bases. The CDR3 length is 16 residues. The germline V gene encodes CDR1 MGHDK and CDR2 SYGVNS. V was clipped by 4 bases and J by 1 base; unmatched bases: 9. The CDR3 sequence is CASSGQQGSVQETQYF. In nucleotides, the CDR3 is TGTGCCAGCAGTGGACAACAGGGGTCTGTCCAAGAGACCCAGTACTTC.

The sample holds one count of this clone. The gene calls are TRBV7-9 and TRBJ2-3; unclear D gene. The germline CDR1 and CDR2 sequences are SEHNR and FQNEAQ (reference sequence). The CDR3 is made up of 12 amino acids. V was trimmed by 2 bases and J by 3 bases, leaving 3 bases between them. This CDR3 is CASSLSTDTQYF. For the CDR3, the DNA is TGTGCCAGCAGCTTATCTACAGATACGCAGTATTTT.

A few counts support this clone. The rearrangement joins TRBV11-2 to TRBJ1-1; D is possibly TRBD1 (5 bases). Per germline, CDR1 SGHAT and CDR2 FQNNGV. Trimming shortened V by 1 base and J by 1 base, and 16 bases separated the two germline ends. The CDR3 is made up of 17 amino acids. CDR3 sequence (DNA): TGTGCCAGCAGCTTAGTGACAGCCGGCCGTCGGAACACTGAAGCTTTCTTT. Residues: CASSLVTAGRRNTEAFF.

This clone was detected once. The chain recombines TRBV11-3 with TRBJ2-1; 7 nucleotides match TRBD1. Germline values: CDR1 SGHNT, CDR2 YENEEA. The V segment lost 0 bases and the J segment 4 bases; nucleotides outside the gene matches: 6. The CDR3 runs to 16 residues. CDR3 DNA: TGTGCCAGCAGCTTAGATAGACAGGGCCCATACAATGAGCAGTTCTTC. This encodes CASSLDRQGPYNEQFF. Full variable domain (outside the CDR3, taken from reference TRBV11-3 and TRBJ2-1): EAGVVQSPRYKIIEKKQPVAFWCNPISGHNTLYWYLQNLGQGPELLIRYENEEAVDDSQLPKDRFSAERLKGVDSTLKIQPAELGDSAVYLCASSLDRQGPYNEQFFGPGTRLTVL.

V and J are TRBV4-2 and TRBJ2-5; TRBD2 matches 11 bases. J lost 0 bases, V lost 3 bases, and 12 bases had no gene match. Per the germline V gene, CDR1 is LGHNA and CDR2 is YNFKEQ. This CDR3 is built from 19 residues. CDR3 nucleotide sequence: TGTGCCAGCAGCCAGATTCCGCCCACTAGCGGGGGCCACCAAGAGACCCAGTACTTC. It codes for CASSQIPPTSGGHQETQYF.

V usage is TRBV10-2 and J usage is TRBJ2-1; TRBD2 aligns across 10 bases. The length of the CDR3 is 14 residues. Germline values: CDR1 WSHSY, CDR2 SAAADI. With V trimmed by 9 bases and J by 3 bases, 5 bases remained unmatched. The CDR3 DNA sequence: TGCGCCAGTATAGCGGGGGGCGACTACAATGAGCAGTTCTTC. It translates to CASIAGGDYNEQFF.

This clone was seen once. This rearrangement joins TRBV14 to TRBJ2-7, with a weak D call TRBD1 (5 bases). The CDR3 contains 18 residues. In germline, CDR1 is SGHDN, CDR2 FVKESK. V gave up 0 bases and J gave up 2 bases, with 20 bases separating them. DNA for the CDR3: TGTGCCAGCAGCCAAGATCCGCAGTTGAGGATCAGGGCCTACGAGCAGTACTTC. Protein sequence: CASSQDPQLRIRAYEQYF.

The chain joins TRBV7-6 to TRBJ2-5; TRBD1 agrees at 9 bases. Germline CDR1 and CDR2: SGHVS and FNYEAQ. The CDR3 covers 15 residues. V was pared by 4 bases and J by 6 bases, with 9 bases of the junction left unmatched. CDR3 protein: CASSSYRGLVKTQYF. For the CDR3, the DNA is TGTGCCAGCAGCTCCTACAGGGGGCTAGTGAAGACCCAGTACTTC.

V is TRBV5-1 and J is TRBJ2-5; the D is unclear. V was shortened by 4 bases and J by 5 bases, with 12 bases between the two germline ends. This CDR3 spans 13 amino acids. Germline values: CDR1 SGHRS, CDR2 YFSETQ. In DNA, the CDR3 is TGCGCCAGCAGCCCCGCCTTCGGGGAGACCCAGTACTTC. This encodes CASSPAFGETQYF.